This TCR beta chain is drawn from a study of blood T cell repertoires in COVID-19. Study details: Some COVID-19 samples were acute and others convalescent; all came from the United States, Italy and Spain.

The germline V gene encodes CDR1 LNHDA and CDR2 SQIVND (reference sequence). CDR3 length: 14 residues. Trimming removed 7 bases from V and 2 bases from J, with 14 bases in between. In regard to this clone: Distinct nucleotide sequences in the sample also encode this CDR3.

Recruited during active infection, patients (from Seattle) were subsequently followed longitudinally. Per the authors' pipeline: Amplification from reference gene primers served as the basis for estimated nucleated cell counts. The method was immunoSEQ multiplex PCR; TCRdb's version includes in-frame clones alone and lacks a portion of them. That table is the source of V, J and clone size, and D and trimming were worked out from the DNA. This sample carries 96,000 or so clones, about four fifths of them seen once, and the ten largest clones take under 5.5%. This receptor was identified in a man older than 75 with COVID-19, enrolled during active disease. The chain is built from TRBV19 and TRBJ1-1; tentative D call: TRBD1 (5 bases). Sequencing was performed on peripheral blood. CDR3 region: CASMNRHTNTEAFF. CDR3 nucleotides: TGTGCCAGTATGAACAGGCACACAAACACTGAAGCTTTCTTT.